The entry below describes one T cell receptor (beta chain). Antigen: not known. The sample comes from a study of Ad26.COV2.S vaccination and SARS-CoV-2 variants. Study details: As a participant in COV1001, the donor was in the Ad26.COV2.S trial arm. Ad26.COV2.S given intramuscularly, once or twice 56 days apart. Overall study findings and caveats: Considerable breadth of spike-specific CD8+ and CD4+ T cell responses has reportedly been documented following vaccination.

The CDR3 has 12 residues. In germline, CDR1 is GTSNPN, CDR2 SVGIG (reference sequence). J gave up 5 bases and V 0 bases, and 0 bases lay outside the gene matches. Specified treatment: roughly 18 received Ad26.COV2.S at low or high dose, single or two shots; about 5 received placebo; per-sample allocation not given. Specimens were obtained on day 63 following the first vaccine or placebo injection. A Boston donor was an adult aged 18-55 years. Method: immunoSEQ multiplex PCR; TCRdb's copy keeps in-frame clones and lacks some. The repertoire has some 480,000 clones, about 83% of them found once; the top ten carry roughly 12%.

This specimen was peripheral blood, taken in a trial of Ad26.COV2.S vaccine versus placebo. The chain recombines TRBV30 with TRBJ2-5; TRBD2 matches at 7 bases. The TCR comes from a person between 18 and 65 years old who received the Ad26.COV2.S COVID-19 vaccine or a placebo. Here the CDR3 reads CAWSVGGETQYF. CDR3 bases: TGTGCCTGGAGTGTGGGGGGGGAGACCCAGTACTTC.